The source of this T cell receptor (beta chain) is a study of blood T cell repertoires in COVID-19. The repertoire was sequenced with immunoSEQ multiplex PCR; TCRdb's copy has only in-frame clones and lacks some. The sample carries approximately 250,000 clones, 75% to 90% recorded once. The length of the CDR3 is 16 residues. CDR1 MNHEY and CDR2 SVGAGI come from the germline V gene. J gave up 1 base and V 4 bases, and 3 bases lay outside the gene matches. This sequence joins TRBV6-5 and TRBJ2-2, with TRBD1 identical over 10 bases. The sequence was obtained from an older woman with COVID-19, enrolled during active disease. Sequencing input: peripheral blood. The CDR3, as DNA: TGTGCCAGCAGTTCGCGGACAGGGGGGAACACCGGGGAGCTGTTTTTT. Amino acid sequence: CASSSRTGGNTGELFF.